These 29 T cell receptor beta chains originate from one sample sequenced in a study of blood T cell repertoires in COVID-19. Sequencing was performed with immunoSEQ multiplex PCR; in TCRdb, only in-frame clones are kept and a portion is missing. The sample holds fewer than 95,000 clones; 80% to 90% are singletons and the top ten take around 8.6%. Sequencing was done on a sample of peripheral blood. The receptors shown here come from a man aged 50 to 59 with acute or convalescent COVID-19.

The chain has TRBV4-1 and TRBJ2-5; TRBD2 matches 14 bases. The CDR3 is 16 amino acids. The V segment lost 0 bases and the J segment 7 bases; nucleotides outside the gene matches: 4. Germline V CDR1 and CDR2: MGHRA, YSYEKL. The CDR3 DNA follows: TGCGCCAGCAGCCAAGAGACTAGCGGGGGGGCCGGGACCCAGTACTTC. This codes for CASSQETSGGAGTQYF.

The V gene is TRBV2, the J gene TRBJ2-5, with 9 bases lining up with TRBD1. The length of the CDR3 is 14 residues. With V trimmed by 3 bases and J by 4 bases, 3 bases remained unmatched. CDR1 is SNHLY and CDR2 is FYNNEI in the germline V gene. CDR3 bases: TGTGCCAGCAGTGATGGACAGGGGCGAGAGACCCAGTACTTC. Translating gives CASSDGQGRETQYF.

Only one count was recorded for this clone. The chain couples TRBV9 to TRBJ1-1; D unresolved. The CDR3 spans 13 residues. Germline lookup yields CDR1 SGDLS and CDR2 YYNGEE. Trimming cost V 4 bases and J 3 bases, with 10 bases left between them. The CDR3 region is CASSLAQDTEAFF. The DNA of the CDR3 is TGTGCCAGCAGCCTTGCCCAGGACACTGAAGCTTTCTTT.

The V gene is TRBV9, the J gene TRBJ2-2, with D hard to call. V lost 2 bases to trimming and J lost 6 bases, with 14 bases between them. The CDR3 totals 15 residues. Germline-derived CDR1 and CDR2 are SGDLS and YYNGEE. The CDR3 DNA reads TGTGCCAGCAGCGTTGATGGCCCCCCGTCCGGGGAGCTGTTTTTT. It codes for CASSVDGPPSGELFF. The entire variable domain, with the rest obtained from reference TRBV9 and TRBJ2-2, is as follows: DSGVTQTPKHLITATGQRVTLRCSPRSGDLSVYWYQQSLDQGLQFLIQYYNGEERAKGNILERFSAQQFPDLHSELNLSSLELGDSALYFCASSVDGPPSGELFFGEGSRLTVL.

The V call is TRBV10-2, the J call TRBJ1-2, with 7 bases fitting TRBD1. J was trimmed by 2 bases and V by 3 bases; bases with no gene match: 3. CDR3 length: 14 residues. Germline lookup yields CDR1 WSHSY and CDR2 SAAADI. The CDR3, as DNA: TGCGCCAGCAGTGAAGGGGGCCAAAACTATGGCTACACCTTC. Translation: CASSEGGQNYGYTF.

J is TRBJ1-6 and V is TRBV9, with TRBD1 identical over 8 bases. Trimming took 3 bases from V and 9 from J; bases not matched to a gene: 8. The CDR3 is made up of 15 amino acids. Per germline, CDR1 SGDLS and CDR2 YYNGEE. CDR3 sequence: CASSGQGIGVSPLHF. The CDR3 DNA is TGTGCCAGCAGCGGACAGGGGATAGGGGTTTCACCCCTCCACTTT.

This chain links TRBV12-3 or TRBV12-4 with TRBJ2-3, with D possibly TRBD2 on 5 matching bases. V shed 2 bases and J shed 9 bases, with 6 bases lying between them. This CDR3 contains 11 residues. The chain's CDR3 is CASSLRGTQYF. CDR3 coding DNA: TGTGCCAGCAGTTTACGGGGAACGCAGTATTTT.

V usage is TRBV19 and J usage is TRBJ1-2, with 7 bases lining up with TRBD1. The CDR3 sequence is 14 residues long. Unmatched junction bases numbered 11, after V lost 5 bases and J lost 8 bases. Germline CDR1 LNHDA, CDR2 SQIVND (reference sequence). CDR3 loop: CASSETRQGGGYTF. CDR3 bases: TGTGCCAGTAGTGAGACAAGACAGGGTGGCGGCTACACCTTC.

DNA for the CDR3: TGTGCCAGCAGTGGGGGGACAGGGGCGCCCAACTATGGCTACACCTTC. Translation: CASSGGTGAPNYGYTF. The J gene is TRBJ1-2, the V gene TRBV27; 10 nucleotides match TRBD1. Looked up from germline, CDR1 is MNHEY and CDR2 is SMNVEV (reference sequence). This CDR3 is built from 16 residues. Trimming cost V 5 bases and J 2 bases; bases outside gene matches: 8.

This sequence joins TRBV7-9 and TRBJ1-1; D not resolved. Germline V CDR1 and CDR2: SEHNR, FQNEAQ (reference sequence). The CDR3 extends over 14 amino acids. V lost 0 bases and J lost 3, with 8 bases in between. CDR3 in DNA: TGTGCCAGCAGCTTAGCATTGCGGGACACTGAAGCTTTCTTT. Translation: CASSLALRDTEAFF.

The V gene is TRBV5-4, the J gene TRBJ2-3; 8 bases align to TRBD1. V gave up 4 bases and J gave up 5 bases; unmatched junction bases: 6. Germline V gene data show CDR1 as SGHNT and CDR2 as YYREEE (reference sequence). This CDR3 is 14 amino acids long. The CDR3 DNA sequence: TGTGCCAGCAGCCCAGGACAGGGCCAAGATACGCAGTATTTT. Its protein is CASSPGQGQDTQYF.

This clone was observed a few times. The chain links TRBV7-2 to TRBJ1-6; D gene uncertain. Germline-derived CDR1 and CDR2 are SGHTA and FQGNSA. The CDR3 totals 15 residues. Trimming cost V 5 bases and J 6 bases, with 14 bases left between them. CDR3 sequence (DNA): TGTGCCAGCAGCCCCGATGGAGGAAGTAATTCACCCCTCCACTTT. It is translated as CASSPDGGSNSPLHF.

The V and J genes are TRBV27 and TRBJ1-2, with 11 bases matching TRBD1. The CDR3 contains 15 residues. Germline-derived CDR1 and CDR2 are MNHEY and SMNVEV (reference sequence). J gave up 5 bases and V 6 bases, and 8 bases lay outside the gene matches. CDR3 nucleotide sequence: TGTGCCAGCAGCCGGACCGGGACAGGGGGGTATGGCTACACCTTC. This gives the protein CASSRTGTGGYGYTF.

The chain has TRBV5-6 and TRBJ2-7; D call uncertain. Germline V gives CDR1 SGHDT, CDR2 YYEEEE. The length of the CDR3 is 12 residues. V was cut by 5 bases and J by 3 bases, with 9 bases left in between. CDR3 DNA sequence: TGTGCCAGCAGTAAACCCGGCTACGAGCAGTACGTC. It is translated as CASSKPGYEQYV.

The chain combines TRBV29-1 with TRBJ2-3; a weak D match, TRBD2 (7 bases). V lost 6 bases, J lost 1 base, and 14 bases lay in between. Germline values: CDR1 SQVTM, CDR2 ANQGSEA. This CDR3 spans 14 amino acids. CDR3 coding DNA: TGCAGCGTGGGAGGGGGATCGGGCACAGATACGCAGTATTTT. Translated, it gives CSVGGGSGTDTQYF.

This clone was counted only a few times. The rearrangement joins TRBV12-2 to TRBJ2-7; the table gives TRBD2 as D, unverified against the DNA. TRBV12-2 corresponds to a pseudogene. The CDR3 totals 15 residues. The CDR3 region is CASPCHQRDTYEQYV. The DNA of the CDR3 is TGTGCAAGTCCCTGCCATCAGCGCGATACCTACGAGCAGTACGTC.

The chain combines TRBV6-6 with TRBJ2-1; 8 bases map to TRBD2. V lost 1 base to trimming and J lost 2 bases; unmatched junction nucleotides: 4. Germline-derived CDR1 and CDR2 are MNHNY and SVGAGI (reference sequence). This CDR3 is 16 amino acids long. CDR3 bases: TGTGCCAGCAGTTACTTGGGCGGGGGGCCCTACAATGAGCAGTTCTTC. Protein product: CASSYLGGGPYNEQFF.

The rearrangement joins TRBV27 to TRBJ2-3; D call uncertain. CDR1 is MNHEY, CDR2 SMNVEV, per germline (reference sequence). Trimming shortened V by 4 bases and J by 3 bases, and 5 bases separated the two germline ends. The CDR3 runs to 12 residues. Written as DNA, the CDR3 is TGTGCCAGCAGTTCGTATACAGATACGCAGTATTTT. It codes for CASSSYTDTQYF.

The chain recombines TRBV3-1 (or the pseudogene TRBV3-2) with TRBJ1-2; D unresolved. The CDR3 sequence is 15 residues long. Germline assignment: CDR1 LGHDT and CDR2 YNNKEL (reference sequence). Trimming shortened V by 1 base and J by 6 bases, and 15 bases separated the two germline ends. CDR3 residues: CASSQVQLNYNGYTF. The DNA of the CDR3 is TGTGCCAGCAGCCAAGTTCAGCTTAACTATAATGGCTACACCTTC.

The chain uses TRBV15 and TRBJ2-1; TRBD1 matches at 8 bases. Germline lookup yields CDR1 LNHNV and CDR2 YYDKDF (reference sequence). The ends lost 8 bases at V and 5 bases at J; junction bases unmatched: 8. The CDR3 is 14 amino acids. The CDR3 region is CATERTGKNNEQFF. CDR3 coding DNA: TGTGCCACCGAAAGGACAGGGAAGAACAATGAGCAGTTCTTC.

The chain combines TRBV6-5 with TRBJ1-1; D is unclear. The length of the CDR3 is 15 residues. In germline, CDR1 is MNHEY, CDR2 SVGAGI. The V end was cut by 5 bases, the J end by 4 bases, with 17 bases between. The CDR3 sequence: CASSNLGSAGTEAFF. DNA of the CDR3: TGTGCCAGCAGTAACCTAGGGTCGGCGGGCACTGAAGCTTTCTTT.

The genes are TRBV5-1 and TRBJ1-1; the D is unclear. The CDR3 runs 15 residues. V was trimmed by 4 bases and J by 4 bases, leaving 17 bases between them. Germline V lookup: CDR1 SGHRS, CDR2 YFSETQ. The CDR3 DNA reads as TGCGCCAGCAGCATAGCCGGGTTCGTGGGCACTGAAGCTTTCTTT. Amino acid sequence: CASSIAGFVGTEAFF.

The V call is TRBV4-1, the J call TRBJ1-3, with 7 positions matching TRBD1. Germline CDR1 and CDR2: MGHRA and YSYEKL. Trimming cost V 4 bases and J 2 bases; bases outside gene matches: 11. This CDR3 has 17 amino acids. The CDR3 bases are TGCGCCAGCAGCCCCGTCCTAGGGGGCGCGACTGGAAACACCATATATTTT. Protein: CASSPVLGGATGNTIYF.

This CDR3 reads CASSLETDYGYTF. The CDR3 region has the DNA TGTGCCAGCAGCTTAGAGACAGACTATGGCTACACCTTC. The gene calls are TRBV11-1 and TRBJ1-2; TRBD1 is a possible D gene (5 bases). V lost 1 base to trimming and J lost 3 bases, with 6 bases between them. Germline V CDR1 and CDR2: SGHAT, FQDESV (reference sequence). The CDR3 has 13 amino acids.

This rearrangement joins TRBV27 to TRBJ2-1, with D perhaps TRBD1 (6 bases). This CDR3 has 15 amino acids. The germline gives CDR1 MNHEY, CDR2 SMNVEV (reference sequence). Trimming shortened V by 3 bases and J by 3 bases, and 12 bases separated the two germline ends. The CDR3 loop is CASSFTGPDYNEQFF. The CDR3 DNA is TGTGCCAGCAGTTTTACAGGGCCCGACTACAATGAGCAGTTCTTC.

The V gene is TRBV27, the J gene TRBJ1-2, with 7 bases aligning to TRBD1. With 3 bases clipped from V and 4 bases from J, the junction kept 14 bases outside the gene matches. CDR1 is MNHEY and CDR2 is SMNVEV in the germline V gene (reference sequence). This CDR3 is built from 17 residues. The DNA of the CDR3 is TGTGCCAGCAGTTTCCTAATCGCAGGGGGTTGGGGCTATGGCTACACCTTC. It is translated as CASSFLIAGGWGYGYTF.

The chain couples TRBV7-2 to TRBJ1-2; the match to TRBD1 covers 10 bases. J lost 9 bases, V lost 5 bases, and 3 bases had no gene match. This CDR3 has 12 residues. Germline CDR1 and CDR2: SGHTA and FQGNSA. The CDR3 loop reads CASSDRGLSYTF. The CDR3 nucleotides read TGTGCCAGCAGCGACAGGGGGCTCAGCTACACCTTC.

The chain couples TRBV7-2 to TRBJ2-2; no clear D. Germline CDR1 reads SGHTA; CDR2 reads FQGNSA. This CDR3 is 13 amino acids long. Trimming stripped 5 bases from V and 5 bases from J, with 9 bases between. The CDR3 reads CASSKLATGELFF. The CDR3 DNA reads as TGTGCCAGCAGCAAACTTGCAACCGGGGAGCTGTTTTTT.

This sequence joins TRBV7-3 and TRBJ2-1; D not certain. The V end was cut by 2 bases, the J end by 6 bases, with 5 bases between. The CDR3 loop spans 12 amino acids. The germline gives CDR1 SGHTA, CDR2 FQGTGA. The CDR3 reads CASSLYGNEQFF. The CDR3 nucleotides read TGTGCCAGCAGCTTATACGGCAATGAGCAGTTCTTC.